Reported below is one TCR beta chain. The data derive from a study of blood T cell repertoires in COVID-19. At the level of the study: Nucleic acid was either cDNA or gDNA, and it came from T cells, B-cell-depleted T cells, or PBMCs.

With 1 base clipped from V and 9 bases from J, the junction kept 12 bases outside the gene matches. Germline V lookup: CDR1 GTSNPN, CDR2 SVGIG (reference sequence). The CDR3 totals 15 residues. As originally analysed: Nucleated cell number was recorded as an estimate derived from reference gene primer amplification. The data were produced by immunoSEQ multiplex PCR, yet TCRdb's version contains in-frame clones alone and is incomplete. V and J calls plus clone size are reproduced from that table; the DNA served to infer D and trimming. The sample records 140,000 to 150,000 clones, 87% being singletons.

The sequencing sample was made of peripheral blood. The genes are TRBV30 and TRBJ2-1; TRBD1 matches at 7 bases. The source is a woman between 45 and 65 years old with acute or convalescent COVID-19. The DNA of the CDR3 is TGTGCCTGGAGTGCCCCGGAACAGGGGTTTCGTGAGCAGTTCTTC. Translated, it gives CAWSAPEQGFREQFF.